A selection of T cell receptor beta chains follows, all from one sample in a study of shared clonotypes between healthy human individuals. The table came from immunoSEQ multiplex PCR; TCRdb's copy has only in-frame clones and leaves some out. The repertoire holds about 980,000 clones, with over 60% as singletons. The source material was memory CD4+ T cells sorted from blood. Receptors were obtained from a man aged 18-30 years in good health. CDR3s include the opening cysteine and the closing phenylalanine or tryptophan. A D gene is named only where the DNA matches it firmly. Clone sizes are given selectively: once, few, many, or a class where the clone is expanded.

D: -
V: TRBV30
size: -
J: TRBJ2-5
DNA: TGTGCCTGGAATCTCCCGGGACCCTACCAAGAGACCCAGTACTTC
CDR3: CAWNLPGPYQETQYF

D: -
V: TRBV27
size: -
J: TRBJ1-2
DNA: TGTGCCAGCAGTCAGAATCTGGGAGTTAACTATGGCTACACCTTC
CDR3: CASSQNLGVNYGYTF

D: -
V: TRBV30
size: few
J: TRBJ1-1
DNA: TGTGCCTGGAGGGAATTGGGCTACACTGAAGCTTTCTTT
CDR3: CAWRELGYTEAFF

D: TRBD1
V: TRBV9
size: -
J: TRBJ1-3
DNA: TGTGCCAGCAGCCTAGGACAGGGGGCAACTGGAAACACCATATATTTT
CDR3: CASSLGQGATGNTIYF

D: TRBD2
V: TRBV7-2
size: once
J: TRBJ2-7
DNA: TGTGCCAGCACTATAATGGCCACTAGCGGGTCGGAGGTCTACGAGCAGTACTTC
CDR3: CASTIMATSGSEVYEQYF

D: -
V: TRBV28
size: -
J: TRBJ2-2
DNA: TGTGCCAGCAGTCCCCCGACCGGGGAGCTGTTTTTT
CDR3: CASSPPTGELFF

D: TRBD1
V: TRBV28
size: few
J: TRBJ1-2
DNA: TGTGCCAGCAGCCTGACAGGGGACGTTGGCTACACCTTC
CDR3: CASSLTGDVGYTF

D: -
V: TRBV28
size: once
J: TRBJ1-4
DNA: TGTGCCAGCAGTTTACAGGGGCTAGAAAAACTGTTTTTT
CDR3: CASSLQGLEKLFF

D: -
V: TRBV7-2
size: -
J: TRBJ2-7
DNA: TGTGCCAGCAGTCGGGGCAGAAGCTCCTACGAGCAGTACTTC
CDR3: CASSRGRSSYEQYF

D: -
V: TRBV19
size: -
J: TRBJ1-4
DNA: TGTGCCAGTTGGGGCAGGGCGGGTGAAAAACTGTTTTTT
CDR3: CASWGRAGEKLFF

D: -
V: TRBV30
size: -
J: TRBJ1-4
DNA: TGTGCCTGGAGTGTACAGCGTCAGGGTGGGGAAAAACTGTTTTTT
CDR3: CAWSVQRQGGEKLFF

D: TRBD1
V: TRBV7-3
size: -
J: TRBJ2-2
DNA: TGTGCCAGCAGCCAAACAGGGGGAAGAACCGGGGAGCTGTTTTTT
CDR3: CASSQTGGRTGELFF

D: -
V: TRBV6-4
size: -
J: TRBJ2-1
DNA: TGTGCCAGCAGTGGTCCCCGGGATATAAAGGACAATGAGCAGTTCTTC
CDR3: CASSGPRDIKDNEQFF

D: -
V: TRBV5-6
size: once
J: TRBJ2-5
DNA: TGTGCCAGCAGCACCGGGACAAAACAAGAGACCCAGTACTTC
CDR3: CASSTGTKQETQYF

D: -
V: TRBV10-3
size: -
J: TRBJ1-1
DNA: TGTGCCATCAGTGAGACCGGGGGCTACACTGAAGCTTTCTTT
CDR3: CAISETGGYTEAFF

D: -
V: TRBV4-3
size: -
J: TRBJ2-6
DNA: TGCGCCAGCAGCCAAGATCGGGGGAGTGGGGCCAACGTCCTGACTTTC
CDR3: CASSQDRGSGANVLTF

D: -
V: TRBV10-3
size: few
J: TRBJ1-6
DNA: TGTGCCATTTCGACAGGAGGGAATAATTCACCCCTCCACTTT
CDR3: CAISTGGNNSPLHF

D: -
V: TRBV4-2
size: once
J: TRBJ2-1
DNA: TGTGCCAGCAGCCAAGATTACGGCTCAGAGAATGAGCAGTTCTTC
CDR3: CASSQDYGSENEQFF

D: -
V: TRBV28
size: few
J: TRBJ2-7
DNA: TGTGCCAGCAGTTTTGGCTCGTACGAGCAGTACTTC
CDR3: CASSFGSYEQYF

D: TRBD1
V: TRBV5-5
size: -
J: TRBJ2-7
DNA: TGTGCCAGCAGCTTGCGACAGGGGGGCTACGAGCAGTACTTC
CDR3: CASSLRQGGYEQYF

D: TRBD1
V: TRBV30
size: -
J: TRBJ1-2
DNA: TGTGCCTGGAGTCAGGACAGGGGATCTGGCTACACCTTC
CDR3: CAWSQDRGSGYTF

D: -
V: TRBV19
size: -
J: TRBJ2-4
DNA: TGTGCCAGTAGTCCTCCGAGCCTCCTAGCCAAAAACATTCAGTACTTC
CDR3: CASSPPSLLAKNIQYF

D: TRBD2
V: TRBV6-5
size: -
J: TRBJ2-3
DNA: TGTGCCAGCAGTCCGGGACTAGCGTTCCTTGGCTCGCAGTATTTT
CDR3: CASSPGLAFLGSQYF

D: TRBD1
V: TRBV4-1
size: -
J: TRBJ1-3
DNA: TGCGCCAGCAGCCAATCCAGGGGGCAAGGAAACACCATATATTTT
CDR3: CASSQSRGQGNTIYF

D: TRBD1
V: TRBV5-1
size: -
J: TRBJ1-6
DNA: TGCGCCAGCAGCGGACTACAGGGGGACCACTCACCCCTCCACTTT
CDR3: CASSGLQGDHSPLHF

D: -
V: TRBV11-2
size: -
J: TRBJ2-2
DNA: TGTGCCAGCATCCCTTCCGACAGCAAGTACACCGGGGAGCTGTTTTTT
CDR3: CASIPSDSKYTGELFF

D: TRBD2
V: TRBV19
size: -
J: TRBJ2-7
DNA: TGTGCCAGTAGCCTACTAGCGGGAGAAAACGAGCAGTACTTC
CDR3: CASSLLAGENEQYF

D: TRBD2
V: TRBV30
size: -
J: TRBJ2-2
DNA: TGTGCCAGCAAGGCCCTAGCGGGAGGTAGCACCGGGGAGCTGTTTTTT
CDR3: CASKALAGGSTGELFF

D: -
V: TRBV13
size: -
J: TRBJ1-2
DNA: TGTGCCAGCAGCTTTTCCCAATGGGGAGGGGAGGGCTATGGCTACACCTTC
CDR3: CASSFSQWGGEGYGYTF

D: -
V: TRBV19
size: -
J: TRBJ2-2
DNA: TGTGCCAGTAGTATGAGACAGACGAACACCGGGGAGCTGTTTTTT
CDR3: CASSMRQTNTGELFF

D: TRBD1
V: TRBV6-1
size: few
J: TRBJ2-1
DNA: TGTGCCAGCAGTGTTGGGGGACAGGGCCTCCTTGTCCAGTTCTTC
CDR3: CASSVGGQGLLVQFF

D: -
V: TRBV7-2
size: -
J: TRBJ1-1
DNA: TGTGCCAGCAGCCCCGCCGTCCGGGCGTCGAACACTGAAGCTTTCTTT
CDR3: CASSPAVRASNTEAFF

D: TRBD1
V: TRBV5-8
size: -
J: TRBJ2-5
DNA: TGTGCCAGCAGCTCAGGACAGGTCAATGTGGCCCAGTACTTC
CDR3: CASSSGQVNVAQYF

D: -
V: TRBV30
size: -
J: TRBJ2-7
DNA: TGTGCCTGGGCTCCGGACAACTACGAGCAGTACTTC
CDR3: CAWAPDNYEQYF

D: -
V: TRBV5-1
size: -
J: TRBJ2-7
DNA: TGCGCCAGCAGCCCCGCCCCCGCCGAGGGGTACGAGCAGTACTTC
CDR3: CASSPAPAEGYEQYF

D: TRBD2
V: TRBV4-3
size: -
J: TRBJ2-7
DNA: TGCGCCAGCAGCCAGAGGACTAGCGGGCGTACCTACGAGCAGTACTTC
CDR3: CASSQRTSGRTYEQYF

D: TRBD1
V: TRBV5-4
size: -
J: TRBJ2-2
DNA: TGTGCCAGCAGCACGGGACAGATCGCGAACACCGGGGAGCTGTTTTTT
CDR3: CASSTGQIANTGELFF

D: -
V: TRBV11-2
size: -
J: TRBJ2-7
DNA: TGTGCCAGCAGCTTAGATCTGGGGAGCTCCTACGAGCAGTACTTC
CDR3: CASSLDLGSSYEQYF

D: TRBD1
V: TRBV27
size: -
J: TRBJ2-5
DNA: TGTGCCAGCAGTCCAGAGCCTGGACAGGGAAGTACGGAGACCCAGTACTTC
CDR3: CASSPEPGQGSTETQYF

D: TRBD2
V: TRBV30
size: -
J: TRBJ2-7
DNA: TGTGCCTGGGATGGGAGGGAAGGCTACGAGCAGTACTTC
CDR3: CAWDGREGYEQYF

D: -
V: TRBV7-9
size: -
J: TRBJ2-1
DNA: TGTGCCAGCACCCCGGGACCAAACAATGAGCAGTTCTTC
CDR3: CASTPGPNNEQFF

D: -
V: TRBV9
size: -
J: TRBJ2-7
DNA: TGTGCCAGCAGCCCACCGCGTACGGACTCCGCCTACGAGCAGTACTTC
CDR3: CASSPPRTDSAYEQYF

D: -
V: TRBV28
size: -
J: TRBJ1-5
DNA: TGTGCCAGCAGTCCCCTTTATAGCAATCAGCCCCAGCATTTT
CDR3: CASSPLYSNQPQHF

D: -
V: TRBV19
size: many
J: TRBJ1-1
DNA: TGTGCCAGTAGTATTTCCGGACACTTTGAAGCTTTCTTT
CDR3: CASSISGHFEAFF

D: -
V: TRBV5-6
size: -
J: TRBJ2-7
DNA: TGTGCCAGCAGCTTCGGTGGCGGGAAAAACGAGCAGTACTTC
CDR3: CASSFGGGKNEQYF

D: -
V: TRBV6-1
size: -
J: TRBJ1-2
DNA: TGTGCCAGCAGTGCGGGCCGAGGCTACACCTTC
CDR3: CASSAGRGYTF

D: TRBD1
V: TRBV9
size: few
J: TRBJ2-3
DNA: TGTGCCAGCAGCGCGGAGGACAGGGGTGGGTCAGATACGCAGTATTTT
CDR3: CASSAEDRGGSDTQYF

D: -
V: TRBV11-2
size: -
J: TRBJ2-6
DNA: TGTGCCAGCAGCTTAGAGCACAGGACGACTGGGGCCAACGTCCTGACTTTC
CDR3: CASSLEHRTTGANVLTF

D: -
V: TRBV7-9
size: once
J: TRBJ2-7
DNA: TGTGCCAGCAGCTCCGGAGCCCCTTCCCCAAACGAGCAGTACTTC
CDR3: CASSSGAPSPNEQYF

D: TRBD1
V: TRBV19
size: -
J: TRBJ2-3
DNA: TGTGCCAGCCACAAGGGACAGGGATTGACAGATACGCAGTATTTT
CDR3: CASHKGQGLTDTQYF

D: -
V: TRBV11-2
size: -
J: TRBJ1-1
DNA: TGTGCCAGCAGCAAGCTACGGGACACTGAAGCTTTCTTT
CDR3: CASSKLRDTEAFF

D: -
V: TRBV4-3
size: few
J: TRBJ1-2
DNA: TGCGCCAGCAGCCAAGGGACAGCTAACTATGGCTACACCTTC
CDR3: CASSQGTANYGYTF

D: -
V: TRBV7-6
size: -
J: TRBJ2-5
DNA: TGTGCCAGCAGCTTAGTACTCAGGCAGACCCAGTACTTC
CDR3: CASSLVLRQTQYF

D: TRBD2
V: TRBV4-2
size: -
J: TRBJ2-5
DNA: TGTGCCAGCAGGTACTCCGCGGGGGGACTCCAGACCCAGTACTTC
CDR3: CASRYSAGGLQTQYF

D: -
V: TRBV7-2
size: once
J: TRBJ2-3
DNA: TGTGCCAGCAGCTTAAGAGCAGGGTCTCCGACAGATACGCAGTATTTT
CDR3: CASSLRAGSPTDTQYF

D: -
V: TRBV28
size: few
J: TRBJ2-5
DNA: TGTGCCAGCAGTAAACAGGGTTTCCGAGAGACCCAGTACTTC
CDR3: CASSKQGFRETQYF

D: -
V: TRBV7-9
size: -
J: TRBJ2-7
DNA: TGTGCCAGCAGCCTAGAGTACAGGGACTCCTACGAGCAGTACTTC
CDR3: CASSLEYRDSYEQYF

D: -
V: TRBV20-1
size: -
J: TRBJ2-1
DNA: TGCAGTGCTAATCATGAGCAGTTCTTC
CDR3: CSANHEQFF